A selection of T cell receptor beta chains follows, all from one sample in a study of blood T cell repertoires in COVID-19. Clones were sequenced by immunoSEQ multiplex PCR, and TCRdb holds only the in-frame ones, with some missing. The repertoire has under 300,000 clones, roughly four fifths of them found once; the top ten carry over 9%. Sequencing was done on a sample of peripheral blood. The receptors originated from a woman in her fifties or sixties who had recovered from COVID-19. The CDR3 runs from the conserved cysteine through the conserved F or W. A D gene is named only where the DNA matches it firmly. Clone size is given for some rows only: seen once, a few or many times, or a class if the clone is expanded.

size: NA
length: 18
J: TRBJ1-1
V: TRBV3-1/TRBV3-2
D: TRBD1
DNA: TGTGCCAGCAGCCCCTTCTCCGGGACAGGGGGCCGGAACACTGAAGCTTTCTTT
CDR3: CASSPFSGTGGRNTEAFF

size: NA
length: 16
J: TRBJ2-7
V: TRBV3-1/TRBV3-2
D: TRBD2
DNA: TGTGCCAGCAGCAATAGACTAGCGGGAGGCTCCTACGAGCAGTACTTC
CDR3: CASSNRLAGGSYEQYF

size: once
length: 16
J: TRBJ2-1
V: TRBV5-8
D: TRBD2
DNA: TGTGCCAGCAGCTTTAGCGGGAGAGCGGGTGACAATGAGCAGTTCTTC
CDR3: CASSFSGRAGDNEQFF

size: NA
length: 16
J: TRBJ1-2
V: TRBV6-6
D: NA
DNA: TGTGCCAGCAGTTACTCGTTTGGGTCTGAGGACTATGGCTACACCTTC
CDR3: CASSYSFGSEDYGYTF

size: NA
length: 14
J: TRBJ2-5
V: TRBV28
D: NA
DNA: TGTGCCAGCAGTTTAGGCACAGCAGTAGAGACCCAGTACTTC
CDR3: CASSLGTAVETQYF

size: once
length: 12
J: TRBJ1-2
V: TRBV7-2
D: TRBD1
DNA: TGTGCCAGCAGCCCCTCGACAGGGGTCTACACCTTC
CDR3: CASSPSTGVYTF

size: NA
length: 14
J: TRBJ1-1
V: TRBV27
D: NA
DNA: TGTGCCAGCAGTTGGGGCGGTCAGAACACTGAAGCTTTCTTT
CDR3: CASSWGGQNTEAFF

size: few
length: 19
J: TRBJ1-5
V: TRBV27
D: TRBD1
DNA: TGTGCCAGCAGCAGATCCCAGCGACAGGGGTCAACCGTGAGTCAGCCCCAGCATTTT
CDR3: CASSRSQRQGSTVSQPQHF

size: NA
length: 16
J: TRBJ2-2
V: TRBV21-1
D: NA
DNA: TGTGCCAGCAGCAACACTAGCGAAGACCGTTCCGGGGAGCTGTTTTTT
CDR3: CASSNTSEDRSGELFF

size: NA
length: 15
J: TRBJ2-5
V: TRBV5-1
D: TRBD2
DNA: TGCGCCAGCAGCGGGACTAGCGCCCCTCAAGAGACCCAGTACTTC
CDR3: CASSGTSAPQETQYF

size: NA
length: 14
J: TRBJ2-1
V: TRBV4-2
D: NA
DNA: TGTGCCAGCAGCCAAATCCGGCGTCCCGGGGAGCAGTTCTTC
CDR3: CASSQIRRPGEQFF

size: few
length: 14
J: TRBJ2-3
V: TRBV6-4
D: NA
DNA: TGTGCCAGCGCTAACGCCCCCGGGGCAGATACGCAGTATTTT
CDR3: CASANAPGADTQYF